A selection of T cell receptor beta chains follows, all from one sample in a study of control samples from healthy donors and cancer patients. This table comes from immunoSEQ multiplex PCR, and its TCRdb copy is limited to in-frame clones, with some not included. The sample contains some 28,000 clones, just under 90% of which appear only once. Sequences were obtained from PBMCs. Source of these receptors: a woman in her thirties or forties with lung cancer. CDR3s include the opening cysteine and the closing phenylalanine or tryptophan. D genes are given only for firm matches. A row's size may be missing; if present it is once, few, many or a size class.

CDR3 length: 14
D gene: TRBD1
J gene: TRBJ1-5
clone size: .
V gene: TRBV2
CDR3 protein: CASSQGQAHQPQHF
CDR3 DNA: TGTGCCAGCAGCCAAGGACAGGCGCATCAGCCCCAGCATTTT

CDR3 length: 13
D gene: .
J gene: TRBJ1-1
clone size: .
V gene: TRBV12-5
CDR3 protein: CASGLGSNTEAFF
CDR3 DNA: TGTGCTAGTGGCCTAGGGTCGAACACTGAAGCTTTCTTT

CDR3 length: 14
D gene: .
J gene: TRBJ1-1
clone size: .
V gene: TRBV27
CDR3 protein: CASSLAASNTEAFF
CDR3 DNA: TGTGCCAGCAGTTTAGCCGCCTCGAACACTGAAGCTTTCTTT

CDR3 length: 14
D gene: .
J gene: TRBJ2-5
clone size: .
V gene: TRBV18
CDR3 protein: CASSPQQAEETQYF
CDR3 DNA: TGTGCCAGCTCACCACAACAGGCCGAAGAGACCCAGTACTTC

CDR3 length: 16
D gene: .
J gene: TRBJ2-2
clone size: .
V gene: TRBV27
CDR3 protein: CASSQPGPTNTGELFF
CDR3 DNA: TGTGCCAGCAGCCAACCGGGACCGACGAACACCGGGGAGCTGTTTTTT

CDR3 length: 17
D gene: .
J gene: TRBJ2-1
clone size: .
V gene: TRBV7-8
CDR3 protein: CASSLGPTANSYNEQFF
CDR3 DNA: TGTGCCAGCAGCCTAGGGCCGACTGCTAACTCCTACAATGAGCAGTTCTTC

CDR3 length: 15
D gene: .
J gene: TRBJ1-3
clone size: .
V gene: TRBV9
CDR3 protein: CASSVGQSSGNTIYF
CDR3 DNA: TGTGCCAGCAGCGTCGGACAGAGCTCTGGAAACACCATATATTTT

CDR3 length: 13
D gene: .
J gene: TRBJ1-1
clone size: once
V gene: TRBV24-1
CDR3 protein: CATSRDPGTEAFF
CDR3 DNA: TGTGCCACCAGTAGGGACCCGGGTACTGAAGCTTTCTTT

CDR3 length: 13
D gene: TRBD1
J gene: TRBJ1-5
clone size: .
V gene: TRBV30
CDR3 protein: CAWSGTGTQPQHF
CDR3 DNA: TGTGCCTGGAGTGGGACAGGGACCCAGCCCCAGCATTTT

CDR3 length: 13
D gene: .
J gene: TRBJ1-1
clone size: .
V gene: TRBV12-3/TRBV12-4
CDR3 protein: CASRQGVNTEAFF
CDR3 DNA: TGTGCCAGCAGGCAGGGAGTGAACACTGAAGCTTTCTTT

CDR3 length: 13
D gene: .
J gene: TRBJ1-2
clone size: .
V gene: TRBV9
CDR3 protein: CASSGGRGNGYTF
CDR3 DNA: TGTGCCAGCAGCGGAGGGAGGGGAAATGGCTACACCTTC

CDR3 length: 14
D gene: .
J gene: TRBJ2-5
clone size: .
V gene: TRBV7-9
CDR3 protein: CASSVSRGGETQYF
CDR3 DNA: TGTGCCAGCAGCGTATCCAGGGGTGGGGAGACCCAGTACTTC

CDR3 length: 16
D gene: .
J gene: TRBJ1-3
clone size: once
V gene: TRBV5-5
CDR3 protein: CASSFRRQYSGNTIYF
CDR3 DNA: TGTGCCAGCAGCTTCAGGAGGCAGTACTCTGGAAACACCATATATTTT

CDR3 length: 17
D gene: TRBD2
J gene: TRBJ2-2
clone size: .
V gene: TRBV5-4
CDR3 protein: CASSRVGAGLSTGELFF
CDR3 DNA: TGTGCCAGCAGCCGAGTCGGAGCGGGGCTAAGCACCGGGGAGCTGTTTTTT

CDR3 length: 13
D gene: .
J gene: TRBJ1-5
clone size: .
V gene: TRBV6-5
CDR3 protein: CASCRTVDQPQHF
CDR3 DNA: TGTGCCAGCTGCAGGACAGTTGATCAGCCCCAGCATTTT

CDR3 length: 14
D gene: .
J gene: TRBJ1-1
clone size: .
V gene: TRBV4-2
CDR3 protein: CASSQLLPLAEAFF
CDR3 DNA: TGTGCCAGCAGCCAGCTATTGCCCCTGGCTGAAGCTTTCTTT

CDR3 length: 12
D gene: .
J gene: TRBJ1-2
clone size: .
V gene: TRBV29-1
CDR3 protein: CSVGPRDYGYTF
CDR3 DNA: TGCAGCGTGGGTCCCAGGGACTATGGCTACACCTTC